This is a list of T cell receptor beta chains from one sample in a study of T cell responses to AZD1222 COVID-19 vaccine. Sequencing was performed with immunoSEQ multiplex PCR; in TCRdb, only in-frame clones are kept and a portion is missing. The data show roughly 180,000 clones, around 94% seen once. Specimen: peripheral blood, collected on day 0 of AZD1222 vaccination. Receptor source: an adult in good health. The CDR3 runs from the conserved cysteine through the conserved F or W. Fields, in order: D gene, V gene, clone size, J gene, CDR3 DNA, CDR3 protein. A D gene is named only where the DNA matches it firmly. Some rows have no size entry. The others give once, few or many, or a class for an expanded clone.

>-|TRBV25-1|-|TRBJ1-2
TGTGCCAGCAGTGAGGACAGTAAAAACTATGGCTACACCTTC
CASSEDSKNYGYTF
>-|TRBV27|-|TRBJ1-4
TGTGCCAGCAGTTTAGGGGGGCTCTTTAATGAAAAACTGTTTTTT
CASSLGGLFNEKLFF
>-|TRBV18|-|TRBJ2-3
TGTGCCAGCTCACCCTTAGCAACAGATACGCAGTATTTT
CASSPLATDTQYF
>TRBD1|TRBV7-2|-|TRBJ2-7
TGTGCCAGCAGCTCGGACAGGGGGTATTTCTACGAGCAGTACTTC
CASSSDRGYFYEQYF
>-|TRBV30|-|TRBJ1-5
TGTGCCTGGGGCCCGGGCCCTAATCAGCCCCAGCATTTT
CAWGPGPNQPQHF
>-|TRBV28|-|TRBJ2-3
TGTGCCAGCAGTTTCTTAACGAGCGGCGCAGATACGCAGTATTTT
CASSFLTSGADTQYF
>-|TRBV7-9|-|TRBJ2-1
TGTGCCAGCAGCTTAGCGGGGCAAGGCAATGAGCAGTTCTTC
CASSLAGQGNEQFF
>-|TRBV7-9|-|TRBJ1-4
TGTGCCACCACGGGGGCCGAGAAAGGGAAACTGTTTTTT
CATTGAEKGKLFF
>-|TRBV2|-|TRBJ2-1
TGTGCCAGCAGTTCAGGACTCGAGCAGTTCTTC
CASSSGLEQFF
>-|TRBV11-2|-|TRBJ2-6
TGTGCCAGCAGCTTAGATCGTATCAGGGCCTCTGGGGCCAACGTCCTGACTTTC
CASSLDRIRASGANVLTF
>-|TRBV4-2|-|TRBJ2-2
TGTGCCAGCAGCCAAGGAGACGGTCCGGGCACCGGGGAGCTGTTTTTT
CASSQGDGPGTGELFF
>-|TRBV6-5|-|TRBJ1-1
TGTGCCAGCAGTTACAGGGTTGACACTGAAGCTTTCTTT
CASSYRVDTEAFF
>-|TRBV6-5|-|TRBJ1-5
TGTGCCAGCAGTTACGCAGGGGCAGATCAGCCCCAGCATTTT
CASSYAGADQPQHF
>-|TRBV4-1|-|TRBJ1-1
TGCGCCAGCAGCCTGTTGGACACCGTGAACACTGAAGCTTTCTTT
CASSLLDTVNTEAFF
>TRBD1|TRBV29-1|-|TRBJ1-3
TGCAGCGTGGTTACAGGGGTCTCTGGAAACACCATATATTTT
CSVVTGVSGNTIYF
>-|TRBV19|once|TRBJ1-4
TGTGCCAGTAGCCCCTGGGGGGTCGCGCATGAAAAACTGTTTTTT
CASSPWGVAHEKLFF
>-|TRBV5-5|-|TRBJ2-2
TGTGCCAGCAGCTTGGACTCCAGGACACGGACCGGGGAGCTGTTTTTT
CASSLDSRTRTGELFF
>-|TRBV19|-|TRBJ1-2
TGTGCCAGTAACCAGGGGATAAAGAATGGCTACACCTTC
CASNQGIKNGYTF
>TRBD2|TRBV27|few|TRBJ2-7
TGTGCCAGCTCCAGACGGATCGGCGGGAGAGATGGATACGAGCAGTACTTC
CASSRRIGGRDGYEQYF
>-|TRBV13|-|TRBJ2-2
TGTGCCAGCAGCCACCGAGAGGGTGGTGTCACCGGGGAGCTGTTTTTT
CASSHREGGVTGELFF
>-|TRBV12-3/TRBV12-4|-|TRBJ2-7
TGTGCCAGCAGTGCAAAGAACTACGAGCAGTACTTC
CASSAKNYEQYF
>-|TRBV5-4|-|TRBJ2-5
TGTGCCAGCAGCTTGGGAGCCCAAGAGACCCAGTACTTC
CASSLGAQETQYF
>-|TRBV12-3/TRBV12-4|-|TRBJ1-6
TGTGCCAGCAGTTTATCGAATTCACCCCTCCACTTT
CASSLSNSPLHF
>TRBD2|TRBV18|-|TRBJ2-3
TGTGCCAGCTCACCACCTGGCAGCGGGAGTGTCACAGATACGCAGTATTTT
CASSPPGSGSVTDTQYF
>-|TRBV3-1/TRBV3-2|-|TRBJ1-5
TGTGCCAGCAGCCAATCGGGGAGAGGTCAGCCCCAGCATTTT
CASSQSGRGQPQHF
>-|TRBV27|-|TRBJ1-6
TGTGCCAGCAGTTTGTTCCATGACAGTACCAATTCACCCCTCCACTTT
CASSLFHDSTNSPLHF
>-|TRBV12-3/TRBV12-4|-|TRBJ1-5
TGTGCCAGCCAAGGGCCCCGACGGGAGCCCCAGCATTTT
CASQGPRREPQHF
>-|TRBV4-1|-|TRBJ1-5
TGCGCCAGCAGCCAGGAGCGATCTAGCAATCAGCCCCAGCATTTT
CASSQERSSNQPQHF
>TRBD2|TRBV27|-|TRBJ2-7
TGTGCCAGCAGTTTCTCGGCGGGAGGGGGCTACGAGCAGTACTTC
CASSFSAGGGYEQYF
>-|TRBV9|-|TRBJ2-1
TGTGCCAGCAGCGTCCGAGGGGAGAATGAGCAGTTCTTC
CASSVRGENEQFF
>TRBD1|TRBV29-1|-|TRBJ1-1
TGCAGCGTTGCAGGGGGGTGGACTGAAGCTTTCTTT
CSVAGGWTEAFF
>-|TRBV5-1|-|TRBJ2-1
TGCGCCAGCAGCTTGGCCTCTAGCAATGAGCAGTTCTTC
CASSLASSNEQFF
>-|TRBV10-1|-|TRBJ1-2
TGCGCCAGCAGTGAGGACGGCAACTATGGCTACACCTTC
CASSEDGNYGYTF
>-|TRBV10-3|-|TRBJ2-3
TGTGCCATCAGTGAAGGAGTTAAGACAGATACGCAGTATTTT
CAISEGVKTDTQYF
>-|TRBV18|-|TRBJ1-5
TGTGCCAGCTCACCAGGGATGGGCAATCAGCCCCAGCATTTT
CASSPGMGNQPQHF
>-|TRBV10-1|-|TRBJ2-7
TGCGCCAGCAGTGAGGCGGGCATTGGCGGCGAGCAGTACTTC
CASSEAGIGGEQYF
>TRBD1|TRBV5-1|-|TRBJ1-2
TGCGCCAGCAGCCCTCCGGGGACAGGAACCCCTCGTGGCTACACCTTC
CASSPPGTGTPRGYTF
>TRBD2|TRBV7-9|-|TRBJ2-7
TGTGCCAGCAGCGCGGGCCAACTAGCGGGAGGGCTCAACGAGCAGTACTTC
CASSAGQLAGGLNEQYF
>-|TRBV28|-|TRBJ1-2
TGTGCCAGCAGTTTGGCAGTTAACTATGGCTACACCTTC
CASSLAVNYGYTF
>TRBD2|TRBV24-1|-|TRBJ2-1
TGTGCCACCAGTGATGCCGGCTCCCTAGCGGACAACTACAATGAGCAGTTCTTC
CATSDAGSLADNYNEQFF
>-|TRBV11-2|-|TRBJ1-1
TGTGCCAGCAGCTCTCTTTCAGGCGGTGAAGCTTTCTTT
CASSSLSGGEAFF
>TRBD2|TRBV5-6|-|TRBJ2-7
TGTGCCAGCAGCTTGGCGGGAGGGGGCTACGAGCAGTACTTC
CASSLAGGGYEQYF